One sample yielded the 18 T cell receptor beta chains listed below, sequenced in a study of identical twins. One entry per CDR3 protein results from TCRdb running MiXCR on the 5' RACE reads. The top ten hold around 0.9% of the sample, which has 500,000 to 600,000 distinct CDR3 sequences, about 20% seen once. This same sample was also part of a study on T cells expressing NK-cell markers.

The specimen was CD4+ T cells sorted from blood. These receptors all stem from a woman aged 18-30 years in good health.

This clonotype has at least ten counts. The genes are TRBV20-1 and TRBJ1-1; D is uncertain. Germline CDR1 DFQATT, CDR2 SNEGSKA (reference sequence). The CDR3 consists of 14 residues. CDR3 residues: CRVINKALDTEAFF. In nucleotides, the CDR3 is TGCAGGGTCATTAACAAGGCCCTAGACACTGAAGCTTTCTTT.

This clonotype was seen a few times. This CDR3 is CSAEELAGTYEQYF. The DNA for the CDR3 is TGCAGTGCTGAAGAACTAGCGGGGACCTACGAGCAGTACTTC. The chain recombines TRBV20-1 with TRBJ2-7; 10 nucleotides align to TRBD2. CDR3 length equals 14 residues. In germline, CDR1 is DFQATT, CDR2 SNEGSKA (reference sequence). Germline trimming cut 5 bases from V and 2 bases from J; bases unmatched to any gene: 6.

This clonotype appeared a few times. This chain connects TRBV9 to TRBJ2-7; 7 positions agree with TRBD1. The germline CDR1 and CDR2 sequences are SGDLS and YYNGEE. V dropped 4 bases and J dropped 6; count of bases not matched to a gene: 7. The CDR3 is 13 residues long. The CDR3 loop reads CASSRNSGGEQYF. The CDR3 nucleotides read TGTGCCAGCAGCCGAAATTCAGGGGGCGAGCAGTACTTC.

The sample holds a few counts of this clonotype. The rearrangement uses TRBV7-2 and TRBJ2-1; 7 nucleotides match TRBD2. CDR1 SGHTA and CDR2 FQGNSA come from the germline V gene. The CDR3 length is 15 residues. With V trimmed by 2 bases and J by 3 bases, 4 bases remained unmatched. CDR3 sequence: CASSLSSGSYNEQFF. The CDR3 DNA is TGTGCCAGCAGCTTATCTAGCGGAAGCTACAATGAGCAGTTCTTC.

This clonotype was seen many times. This chain uses TRBV12-3 or TRBV12-4 with TRBJ2-3, with TRBD1 identical over 9 bases. The CDR3 runs to 15 residues. The V segment lost 1 base and the J segment 2 bases; nucleotides outside the gene matches: 1. CDR3 residues: CASSLGDRDTDTQYF. The CDR3 DNA reads TGTGCCAGCAGTTTAGGGGACAGGGACACAGATACGCAGTATTTT.

This clonotype was counted only a few times. The rearrangement joins TRBV20-1 to TRBJ1-2; 8 bases agree with TRBD1. The germline V gene has CDR1 DFQATT and CDR2 SNEGSKA (reference sequence). The V gene end was trimmed by 5 bases and the J gene end by 1 base; junction bases not matched to a gene: 3. This CDR3 is built from 13 residues. For the CDR3, the DNA is TGCAGTGCTTTTGACAGGGGTAACTATGGCTACACCTTC. Translated: CSAFDRGNYGYTF.

The gene calls are TRBV2 and TRBJ2-3; 7 nucleotides match TRBD1. The J segment lost 1 base and the V segment lost 5 bases, leaving 6 bases of the junction unmatched. The germline gives CDR1 SNHLY, CDR2 FYNNEI. This CDR3 is 15 amino acids long. CDR3 coding DNA: TGTGCCAGCAGTACGGACAGGTCTGGCACAGATACGCAGTATTTT. Translated, it gives CASSTDRSGTDTQYF. Complete variable domain (other parts from reference TRBV2 and TRBJ2-3): EPEVTQTPSHQVTQMGQEVILRCVPISNHLYFYWYRQILGQKVEFLVSFYNNEISEKSEIFDDQFSVERPDGSNFTLKIRSTKLEDSAMYFCASSTDRSGTDTQYFGPGTRLTVL.

The chain recombines TRBV5-1 with TRBJ2-4, with D perhaps matching TRBD2 (6 bases). V lost 4 bases, J lost 0 bases, and 11 bases lay in between. The CDR3 is 15 residues long. CDR1 is SGHRS, CDR2 YFSETQ, per germline. CDR3 in DNA: TGCGCCAGCAGCATATTGGGACTAGCCAAAAACATTCAGTACTTC. Translating gives CASSILGLAKNIQYF.

This clonotype was counted many times. This chain connects TRBV5-5 to TRBJ2-1; unclear D gene. V lost 7 bases and J lost 0, with 8 bases in between. Germline CDR1 and CDR2: SGHKS and YYEKEE (reference sequence). The CDR3 contains 13 residues. The CDR3 sequence is CASLPSSYNEQFF. Written as DNA, the CDR3 is TGTGCCAGCCTCCCAAGCTCCTACAATGAGCAGTTCTTC. Together with reference TRBV5-5 and TRBJ2-1, the CDR3 gives the full variable domain: DAGVTQSPTHLIKTRGQQVTLRCSPISGHKSVSWYQQVLGQGPQFIFQYYEKEERGRGNFPDRFSARQFPNYSSELNVNALLLGDSALYLCASLPSSYNEQFFGPGTRLTVL.

This clonotype was recorded a few times. This chain connects TRBV20-1 to TRBJ2-3, with D unresolved. The germline V gene encodes CDR1 DFQATT and CDR2 SNEGSKA (reference sequence). The CDR3 loop spans 14 amino acids. V was shortened by 5 bases and J by 2 bases, with 14 bases between the two germline ends. In DNA form, the CDR3 reads TGCAGTGCTTGGGTCCAGTCCCCCACAGATACGCAGTATTTT. This translates into CSAWVQSPTDTQYF.

The rearrangement uses TRBV12-5 and TRBJ2-1; D call uncertain. CDR3 length equals 11 residues. Trimming cost V 5 bases and J 8 bases, with 7 bases left between them. CDR1 is LGHNT and CDR2 is FRNRAP in the germline V gene. CDR3 nucleotides: TGTGCTAGTGGTCCCGGGTATGAGCAGTTCTTC. This sequence encodes CASGPGYEQFF.

The rearrangement uses TRBV16 and TRBJ1-1, with D tentatively TRBD1 (5 bases). Trimming removed 2 bases from V and 6 bases from J, with 10 bases in between. CDR1 and CDR2 (germline): KGHSY, FQNENV. This CDR3 region has 13 residues. The CDR3 DNA reads as TGTGCCAGCAGCCAAGTACAGGTCCCTGAAGCTTTCTTT. Translation: CASSQVQVPEAFF.

This rearrangement joins TRBV12-3 or TRBV12-4 to TRBJ1-1; 9 nucleotides match TRBD1. Germline trimming cut 0 bases from V and 8 bases from J; bases unmatched to any gene: 10. The length of the CDR3 is 16 residues. This CDR3 is CASSLAMGQGIPEAFF. The CDR3 bases are TGTGCCAGCAGTTTAGCGATGGGACAGGGAATACCCGAAGCTTTCTTT.

The sample holds a few counts of this clonotype. The V and J genes are TRBV5-1 and TRBJ2-3; no clear D gene. The CDR3 totals 13 residues. Trimming shortened V by 3 bases and J by 5 bases, and 10 bases separated the two germline ends. Germline V CDR1 and CDR2: SGHRS, YFSETQ. In DNA, the CDR3 is TGCGCCAGCAGCTGGGATGGAAGAGATACGCAGTATTTT. It translates to CASSWDGRDTQYF.

The chain is built from TRBV20-1 and TRBJ2-7; 10 bases agree with TRBD2. With 4 bases clipped from V and 0 bases from J, the junction kept 0 bases outside the gene matches. The CDR3 consists of 13 residues. Germline loops: CDR1 DFQATT, CDR2 SNEGSKA (reference sequence). CDR3: CSATSGSSYEQYF. The DNA of the CDR3 is TGCAGTGCTACTAGCGGGAGCTCCTACGAGCAGTACTTC.

This clonotype was picked up a small number of times. The V call is TRBV6-1, the J call TRBJ1-5, with D uncertain. V was pared by 5 bases and J by 0 bases, with 8 bases between. CDR3 length: 14 amino acids. The germline CDR1 and CDR2 sequences are MNHNS and SASEGT. In DNA, the CDR3 is TGTGCCAGCAGTCGATATGATAGCAATCAGCCCCAGCATTTT. Its protein product is CASSRYDSNQPQHF.

The gene calls are TRBV2 and TRBJ2-2; 13 bases map to TRBD2. V lost 8 bases, J lost 7 bases, and 13 bases stayed unmatched. The CDR3 loop spans 17 amino acids. Germline assignment: CDR1 SNHLY and CDR2 FYNNEI. CDR3 amino acids: CASRILAGGPEDGELFF. The CDR3 region has the DNA TGTGCCAGCCGGATACTAGCGGGAGGGCCTGAGGACGGGGAGCTGTTTTTT.

This clonotype was counted a few times. At one of its ends the junction is not consistent with the germline gene, which may arise from a read error. The chain combines TRBV2 with TRBJ1-4; 8 bases are shared with TRBD1. There are 14 residues in the CDR3. CDR1 is SNHLY, CDR2 FYNNEI, per germline. The CDR3 protein is CASNGGQGLVRSIF. Here the CDR3 DNA reads TGTGCCAGCAATGGAGGACAGGGCCTAGTGAGGTCGATTTTT.